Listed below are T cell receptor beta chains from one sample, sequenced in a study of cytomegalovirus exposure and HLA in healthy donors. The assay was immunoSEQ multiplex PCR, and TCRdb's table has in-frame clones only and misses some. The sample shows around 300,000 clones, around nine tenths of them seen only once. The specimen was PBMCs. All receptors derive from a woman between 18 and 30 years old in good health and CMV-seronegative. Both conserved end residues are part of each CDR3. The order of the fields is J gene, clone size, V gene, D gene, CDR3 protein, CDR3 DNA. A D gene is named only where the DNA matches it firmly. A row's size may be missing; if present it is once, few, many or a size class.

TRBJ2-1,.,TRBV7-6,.,CASSSTVSSYNEQFF,TGTGCCAGCAGCTCAACTGTGAGCTCCTACAATGAGCAGTTCTTC
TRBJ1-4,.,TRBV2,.,CASSDYSGGFHEKLFF,TGTGCCAGCAGTGATTACAGCGGGGGCTTTCATGAAAAACTGTTTTTT
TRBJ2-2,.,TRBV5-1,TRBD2,CASVGTTNTGELFF,TGCGCCTCCGTGGGGACTACGAACACCGGGGAGCTGTTTTTT
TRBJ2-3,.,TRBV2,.,CASGGGRTDTQYF,TGTGCCAGCGGCGGGGGCCGCACAGATACGCAGTATTTT
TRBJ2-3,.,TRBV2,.,CASSLGQFSTDTQYF,TGTGCCAGCAGCCTTGGACAGTTTAGCACAGATACGCAGTATTTT
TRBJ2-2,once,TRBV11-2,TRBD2,CASSLDLGLAATGELFF,TGTGCCAGCAGCTTAGATTTAGGACTAGCGGCCACCGGGGAGCTGTTTTTT
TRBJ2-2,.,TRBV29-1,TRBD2,CSGGTIYTGELFF,TGCAGCGGGGGGACTATCTACACCGGGGAGCTGTTTTTT
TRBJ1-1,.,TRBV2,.,CASNSRGENTEAFF,TGTGCCAGCAATAGTCGCGGAGAGAACACTGAAGCTTTCTTT
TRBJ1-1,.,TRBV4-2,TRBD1,CASSQDVRGRLSTEAFF,TGTGCCAGCAGCCAAGATGTCAGGGGGCGATTGAGCACTGAAGCTTTCTTT
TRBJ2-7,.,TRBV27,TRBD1,CASTPGQGAYEQYF,TGTGCCAGCACCCCGGGACAGGGTGCCTACGAGCAGTACTTC
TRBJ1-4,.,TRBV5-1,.,CASSLEYSYNEKLFF,TGCGCCAGCAGCTTGGAGTACAGCTACAATGAAAAACTGTTTTTT
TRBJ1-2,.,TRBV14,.,CASSQAVTDRNGYTF,TGTGCCAGCAGCCAGGCTGTGACCGACAGGAATGGCTACACCTTC
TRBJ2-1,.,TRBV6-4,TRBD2,CASSESGLAYNEQFF,TGTGCCAGCAGTGAGTCGGGACTAGCATACAATGAGCAGTTCTTC
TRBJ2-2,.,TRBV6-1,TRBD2,CASSVPGGPSTGELFF,TGTGCCAGCAGTGTCCCGGGGGGGCCGAGCACCGGGGAGCTGTTTTTT
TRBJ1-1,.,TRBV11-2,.,CASSFRLRGAFF,TGTGCCAGCAGCTTTCGACTCAGGGGAGCTTTCTTT
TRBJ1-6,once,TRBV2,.,CASTRTYNSPLHF,TGTGCCAGCACCAGGACTTATAATTCACCCCTCCACTTT
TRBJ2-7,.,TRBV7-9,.,CASSLRPGAAASGEQYF,TGTGCCAGCAGCTTACGACCGGGAGCGGCCGCCTCGGGGGAGCAGTACTTC
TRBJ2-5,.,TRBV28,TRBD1,CASSTRQGIPETQYF,TGTGCCAGCAGTACACGACAGGGGATCCCAGAGACCCAGTACTTC
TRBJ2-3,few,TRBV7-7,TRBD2,CASSFTRGATDTQYF,TGTGCCAGCAGCTTCACGCGGGGGGCCACAGATACGCAGTATTTT
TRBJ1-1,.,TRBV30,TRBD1,CAWSVRDSRWNTEAFF,TGTGCCTGGAGTGTCCGGGACAGTCGTTGGAACACTGAAGCTTTCTTT
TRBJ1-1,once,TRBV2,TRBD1,CASIGDREVLAEAFF,TGTGCCAGCATTGGGGACAGGGAAGTTTTGGCTGAAGCTTTCTTT
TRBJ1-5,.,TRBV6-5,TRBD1,CASSYPGTAYNQPQHF,TGTGCCAGCAGTTACCCCGGGACAGCCTACAATCAGCCCCAGCATTTT
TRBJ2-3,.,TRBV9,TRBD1,CASSIGQDNTDTQYF,TGTGCCAGCAGCATAGGACAGGACAACACAGATACGCAGTATTTT
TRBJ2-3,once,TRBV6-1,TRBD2,CASGALAGGPDTQYF,TGTGCCAGCGGTGCACTAGCGGGGGGGCCAGATACGCAGTATTTT
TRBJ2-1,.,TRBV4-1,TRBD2,CASRIGGGRGNEQFF,TGCGCCAGCAGAATCGGCGGGGGGCGCGGCAATGAGCAGTTCTTC
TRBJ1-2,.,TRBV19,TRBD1,CASLQGVGGYTF,TGTGCCAGTTTGCAGGGGGTGGGTGGCTACACCTTC
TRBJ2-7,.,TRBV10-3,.,CAISPTDRSISYEQYF,TGTGCCATCAGTCCAACAGACAGATCTATCTCCTACGAGCAGTACTTC
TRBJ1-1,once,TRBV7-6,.,CASSLGAVTEAFF,TGTGCCAGCAGCTTAGGGGCTGTCACTGAAGCTTTCTTT
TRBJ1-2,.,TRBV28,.,CASSLSRQVFYGYTF,TGTGCCAGCAGTTTATCTAGACAGGTCTTCTATGGCTACACCTTC
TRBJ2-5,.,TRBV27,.,CASSLGLQETQYF,TGTGCCAGCAGTTTGGGACTTCAAGAGACCCAGTACTTC
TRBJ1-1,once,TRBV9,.,CASSLSEGRGMVF,TGTGCCAGCAGCCTGTCGGAAGGGAGAGGTATGGTCTTT
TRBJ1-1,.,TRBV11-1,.,CASSLIPRTNQNTEAFF,TGTGCCAGCAGCTTAATACCCAGAACCAACCAGAACACTGAAGCTTTCTTT
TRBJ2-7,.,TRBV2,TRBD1,CASSQPDRMDYEQYF,TGTGCCAGCAGCCAACCGGACAGGATGGACTACGAGCAGTACTTC
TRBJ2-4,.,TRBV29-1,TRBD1,CSVTTGVNKNIQYF,TGCAGCGTAACGACAGGGGTAAACAAAAACATTCAGTACTTC
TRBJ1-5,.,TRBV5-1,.,CASSLEHHSNQPQHF,TGCGCCAGCAGCTTGGAACACCATAGCAATCAGCCCCAGCATTTT
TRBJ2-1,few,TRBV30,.,CAWGDRFNEQFF,TGTGCCTGGGGAGACAGGTTCAATGAGCAGTTCTTC
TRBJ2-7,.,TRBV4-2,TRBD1,CASSPGGTGVYEQYF,TGTGCCAGCAGCCCGGGAGGGACAGGGGTCTACGAGCAGTACTTC
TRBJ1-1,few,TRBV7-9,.,CASSFPPPGNTEAFF,TGTGCCAGCAGCTTTCCACCCCCGGGGAACACTGAAGCTTTCTTT
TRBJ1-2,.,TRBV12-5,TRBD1,CASGAGDRASHTF,TGTGCTAGTGGTGCCGGGGACAGGGCCAGCCACACCTTC
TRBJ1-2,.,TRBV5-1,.,CASSLTPGDRHVNYGYTF,TGCGCCAGCAGCTTGACACCGGGCGACAGACACGTTAACTATGGCTACACCTTC
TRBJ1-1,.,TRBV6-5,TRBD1,CASSLNRGNTEAFF,TGTGCCAGCAGTTTGAACAGGGGGAACACTGAAGCTTTCTTT
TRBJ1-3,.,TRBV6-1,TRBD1,CASSATGVSGNTIYF,TGTGCCAGCAGTGCCACAGGGGTTTCTGGAAACACCATATATTTT
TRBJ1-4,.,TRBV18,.,CASSPRGGREKLFF,TGTGCCAGCTCACCACGGGGGGGCAGGGAAAAACTGTTTTTT
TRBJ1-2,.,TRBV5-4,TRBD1,CASSLPDRVDGYTF,TGTGCCAGCAGCTTGCCGGACAGGGTGGATGGCTACACCTTC
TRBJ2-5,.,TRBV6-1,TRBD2,CASSGRLAGGRETQYF,TGTGCCAGCAGTGGGCGACTAGCGGGGGGGCGAGAGACCCAGTACTTC
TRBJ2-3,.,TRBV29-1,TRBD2,CSVDPLGGGTDTQYF,TGCAGCGTTGACCCCCTCGGGGGGGGCACAGATACGCAGTATTTT
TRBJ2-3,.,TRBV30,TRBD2,CAWTSGTPDTQYF,TGTGCCTGGACTAGCGGGACCCCAGATACGCAGTATTTT
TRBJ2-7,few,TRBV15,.,CATSRSTRIAEQYF,TGTGCCACGAGTCGATCGACTCGAATAGCCGAGCAGTACTTC
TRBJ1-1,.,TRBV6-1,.,CASSDSGVGAFF,TGTGCCAGCAGTGATTCAGGGGTTGGAGCTTTCTTT